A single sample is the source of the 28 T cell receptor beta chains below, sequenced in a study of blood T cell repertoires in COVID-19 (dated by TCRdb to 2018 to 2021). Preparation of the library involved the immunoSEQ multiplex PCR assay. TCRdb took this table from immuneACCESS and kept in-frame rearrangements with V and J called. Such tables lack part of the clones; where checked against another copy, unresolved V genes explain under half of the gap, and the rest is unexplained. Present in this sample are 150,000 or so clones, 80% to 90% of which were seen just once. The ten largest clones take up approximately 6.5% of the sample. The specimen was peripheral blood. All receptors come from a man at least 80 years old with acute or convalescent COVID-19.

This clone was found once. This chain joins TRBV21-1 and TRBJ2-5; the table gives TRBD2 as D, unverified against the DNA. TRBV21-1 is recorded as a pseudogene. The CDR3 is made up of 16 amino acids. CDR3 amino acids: CASRTLTSGRGETQYF. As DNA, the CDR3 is TGTGCCAGCAGGACACTAACTAGCGGGAGGGGAGAGACCCAGTACTTC.

The CDR3 DNA sequence: TGCAGCGCCCACAGAATGAACACTGAAGCTTTCTTT. It encodes CSAHRMNTEAFF. The rearrangement links TRBV29-1 to TRBJ1-1; D is unclear. The CDR3 spans 12 residues. CDR1 is SQVTM and CDR2 is ANQGSEA in the germline V gene. V was shortened by 7 bases and J by 0 bases, with 9 bases between the two germline ends.

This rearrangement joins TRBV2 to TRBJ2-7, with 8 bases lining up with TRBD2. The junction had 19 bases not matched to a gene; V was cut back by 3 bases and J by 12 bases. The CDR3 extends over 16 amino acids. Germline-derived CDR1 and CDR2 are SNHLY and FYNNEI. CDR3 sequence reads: CASSEVSGNPYARVYF. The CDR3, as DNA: TGTGCCAGCAGTGAGGTTAGCGGGAACCCATACGCGCGAGTGTACTTC.

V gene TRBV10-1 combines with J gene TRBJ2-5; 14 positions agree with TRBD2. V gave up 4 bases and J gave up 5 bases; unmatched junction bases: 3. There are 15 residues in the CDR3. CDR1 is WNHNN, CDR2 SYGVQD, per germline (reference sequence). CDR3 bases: TGCGCCAGCAGTGCCGGACTAGCGGGAGGCGAGACCCAGTACTTC. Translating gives CASSAGLAGGETQYF.

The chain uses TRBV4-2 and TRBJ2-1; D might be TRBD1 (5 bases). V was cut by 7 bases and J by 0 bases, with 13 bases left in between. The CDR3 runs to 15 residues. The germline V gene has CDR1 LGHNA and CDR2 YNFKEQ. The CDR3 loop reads CASTAGYNSYNEQFF. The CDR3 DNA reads TGTGCCAGCACCGCAGGGTACAACTCCTACAATGAGCAGTTCTTC.

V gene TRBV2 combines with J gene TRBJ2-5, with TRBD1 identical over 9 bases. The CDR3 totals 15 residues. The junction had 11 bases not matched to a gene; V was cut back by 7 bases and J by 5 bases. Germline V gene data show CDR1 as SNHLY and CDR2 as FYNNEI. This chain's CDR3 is CASKYGQGRAETQYF. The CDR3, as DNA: TGTGCCAGCAAATACGGACAGGGGAGGGCGGAGACCCAGTACTTC.

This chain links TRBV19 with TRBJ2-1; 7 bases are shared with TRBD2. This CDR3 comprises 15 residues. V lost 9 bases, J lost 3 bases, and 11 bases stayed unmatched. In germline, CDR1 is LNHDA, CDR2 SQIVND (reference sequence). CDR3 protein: CASSGTGGVYNEQFF. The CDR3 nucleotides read TGTGCCAGCTCCGGGACGGGGGGTGTCTACAATGAGCAGTTCTTC. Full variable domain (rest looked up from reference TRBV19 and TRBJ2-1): DGGITQSPKYLFRKEGQNVTLSCEQNLNHDAMYWYRQDPGQGLRLIYYSQIVNDFQKGDIAEGYSVSREKKESFPLTVTSAQKNPTAFYLCASSGTGGVYNEQFFGPGTRLTVL.

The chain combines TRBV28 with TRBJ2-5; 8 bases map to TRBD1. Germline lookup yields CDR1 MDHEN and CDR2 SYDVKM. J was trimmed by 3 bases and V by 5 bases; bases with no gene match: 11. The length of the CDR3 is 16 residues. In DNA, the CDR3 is TGTGCCAGCAGTCCGACAGGGGTGGGCGAAAAAGAGACCCAGTACTTC. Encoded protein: CASSPTGVGEKETQYF.

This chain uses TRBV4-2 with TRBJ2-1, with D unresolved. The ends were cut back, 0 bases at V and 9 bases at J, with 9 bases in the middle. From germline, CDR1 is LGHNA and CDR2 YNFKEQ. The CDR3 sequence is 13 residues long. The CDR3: CASSQERSAEQFF. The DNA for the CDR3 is TGTGCCAGCAGCCAAGAGAGGAGCGCTGAGCAGTTCTTC.

The CDR3 reads CASSFGLAGVSEQFF. The CDR3 nucleotides read TGTGCCAGCAGCTTTGGCCTAGCGGGAGTAAGTGAGCAGTTCTTC. The J gene is TRBJ2-1, the V gene TRBV7-9; 10 nucleotides line up with TRBD2. Germline CDR1 and CDR2: SEHNR and FQNEAQ (reference sequence). This CDR3 contains 15 residues. V shed 3 bases, J shed 9 bases, and the junction held 8 bases outside the gene matches.

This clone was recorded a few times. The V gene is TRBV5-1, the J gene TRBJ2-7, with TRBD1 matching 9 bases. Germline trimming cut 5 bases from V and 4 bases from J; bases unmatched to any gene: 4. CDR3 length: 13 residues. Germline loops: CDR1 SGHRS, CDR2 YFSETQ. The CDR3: CASRQGAGYEQYF. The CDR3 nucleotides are TGCGCCAGCAGACAGGGGGCAGGGTACGAGCAGTACTTC.

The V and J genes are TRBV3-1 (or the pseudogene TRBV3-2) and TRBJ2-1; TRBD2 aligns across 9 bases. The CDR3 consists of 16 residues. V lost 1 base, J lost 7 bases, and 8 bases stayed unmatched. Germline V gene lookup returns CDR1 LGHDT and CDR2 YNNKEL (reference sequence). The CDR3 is CASSQGGGRAYNEQFF. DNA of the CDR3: TGTGCCAGCAGCCAAGGGGGCGGGAGGGCATATAATGAGCAGTTCTTC.

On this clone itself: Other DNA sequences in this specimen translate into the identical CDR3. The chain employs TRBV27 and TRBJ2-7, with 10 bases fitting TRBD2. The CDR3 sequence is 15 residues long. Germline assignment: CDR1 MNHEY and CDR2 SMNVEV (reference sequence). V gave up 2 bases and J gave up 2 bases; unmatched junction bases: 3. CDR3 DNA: TGTGCCAGCAGTTTACGGCTAGCGGGAGCCTACGAGCAGTACTTC. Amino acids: CASSLRLAGAYEQYF.

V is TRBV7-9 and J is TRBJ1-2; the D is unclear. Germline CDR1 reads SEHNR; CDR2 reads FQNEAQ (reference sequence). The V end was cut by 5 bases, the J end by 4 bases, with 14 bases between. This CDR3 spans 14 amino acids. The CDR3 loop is CASSGSSETYGYTF. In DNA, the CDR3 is TGTGCCAGCAGCGGATCCTCGGAGACCTATGGCTACACCTTC.

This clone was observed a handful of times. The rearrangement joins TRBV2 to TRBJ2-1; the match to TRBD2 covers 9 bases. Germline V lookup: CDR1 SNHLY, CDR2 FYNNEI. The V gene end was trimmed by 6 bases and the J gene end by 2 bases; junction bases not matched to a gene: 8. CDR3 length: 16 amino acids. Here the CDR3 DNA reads TGTGCCAGCAGAGCCGCCGGCGGGAGGGCCTACAATGAGCAGTTCTTC. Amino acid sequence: CASRAAGGRAYNEQFF.

This CDR3 reads CASSISHRGNQPQHF. Written as DNA, the CDR3 is TGTGCCAGCAGCATCAGTCACAGGGGCAATCAGCCCCAGCATTTT. The rearrangement joins TRBV7-2 to TRBJ1-5; a possible D gene is TRBD1 (6 bases). The CDR3 is 15 amino acids. CDR1 SGHTA and CDR2 FQGNSA come from the germline V gene. Trimming took off 5 bases at V and 2 bases at J, with 13 bases between the two ends.

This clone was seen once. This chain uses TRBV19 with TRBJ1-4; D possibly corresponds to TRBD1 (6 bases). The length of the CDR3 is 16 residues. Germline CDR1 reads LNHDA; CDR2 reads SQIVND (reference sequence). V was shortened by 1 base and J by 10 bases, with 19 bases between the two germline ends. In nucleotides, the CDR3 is TGTGCCAGTAGTATAGGGGTGGACAGCCCCGGAGGAAAACTGTTTTTT. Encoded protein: CASSIGVDSPGGKLFF.

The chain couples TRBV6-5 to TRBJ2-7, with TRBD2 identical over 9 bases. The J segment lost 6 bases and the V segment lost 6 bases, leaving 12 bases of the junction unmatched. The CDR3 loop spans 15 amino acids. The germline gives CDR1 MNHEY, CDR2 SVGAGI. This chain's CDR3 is CASSILLAGVGEQYF. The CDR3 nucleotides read TGTGCCAGCAGCATTTTATTAGCGGGAGTGGGCGAGCAGTACTTC.

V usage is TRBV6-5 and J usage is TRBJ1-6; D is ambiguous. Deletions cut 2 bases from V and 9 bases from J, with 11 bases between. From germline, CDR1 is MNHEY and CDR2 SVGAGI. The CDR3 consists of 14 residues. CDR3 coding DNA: TGTGCCAGCAGTTACGGTTCTGGAGTTTCACCCCTCCACTTT. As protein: CASSYGSGVSPLHF.

CDR3 amino acids: CATSRDPEGLDGYTF. The CDR3 coding sequence is TGTGCCACCAGCAGAGATCCCGAGGGACTGGATGGCTACACCTTC. The chain uses TRBV15 and TRBJ1-2, with a possible D match to TRBD1 (5 bases). CDR1 and CDR2 (germline): LNHNV, YYDKDF (reference sequence). Between the trimmed V and J ends, which lost 0 bases and 6 bases, there was a span of 14 bases. This CDR3 is 15 amino acids long.

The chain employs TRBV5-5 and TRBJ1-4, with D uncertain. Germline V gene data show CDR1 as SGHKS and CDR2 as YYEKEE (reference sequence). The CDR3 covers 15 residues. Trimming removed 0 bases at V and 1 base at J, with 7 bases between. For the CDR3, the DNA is TGTGCCAGCAGCTTGGGTGGGCTAACTAATGAAAAACTGTTTTTT. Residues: CASSLGGLTNEKLFF.

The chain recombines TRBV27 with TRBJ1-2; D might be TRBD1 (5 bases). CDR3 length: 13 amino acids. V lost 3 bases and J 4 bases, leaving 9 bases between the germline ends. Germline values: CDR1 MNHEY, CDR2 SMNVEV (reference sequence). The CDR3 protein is CASSFGGGYGYTF. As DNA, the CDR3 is TGTGCCAGCAGTTTCGGCGGGGGCTATGGCTACACCTTC.

CDR3 sequence reads: CASTGEKLYNEQFF. The CDR3 DNA follows: TGTGCCAGCACGGGGGAGAAACTCTACAATGAGCAGTTCTTC. The rearrangement uses TRBV5-4 and TRBJ2-1; weak D call: TRBD2 (6 bases). V was cut by 6 bases and J by 3 bases, with 13 bases left in between. Per the germline V gene, CDR1 is SGHNT and CDR2 is YYREEE (reference sequence). CDR3 length: 14 amino acids.

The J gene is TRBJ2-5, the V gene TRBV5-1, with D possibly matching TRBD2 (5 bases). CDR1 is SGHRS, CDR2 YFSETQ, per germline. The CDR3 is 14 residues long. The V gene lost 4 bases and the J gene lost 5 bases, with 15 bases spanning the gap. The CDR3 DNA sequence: TGCGCCAGCAGCCCCTCGCCGGGGTTGGAGACCCAGTACTTC. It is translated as CASSPSPGLETQYF. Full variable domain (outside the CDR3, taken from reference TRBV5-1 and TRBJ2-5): KAGVTQTPRYLIKTRGQQVTLSCSPISGHRSVSWYQQTPGQGLQFLFEYFSETQRNKGNFPGRFSGRQFSNSRSEMNVSTLELGDSALYLCASSPSPGLETQYFGPGTRLLVL.

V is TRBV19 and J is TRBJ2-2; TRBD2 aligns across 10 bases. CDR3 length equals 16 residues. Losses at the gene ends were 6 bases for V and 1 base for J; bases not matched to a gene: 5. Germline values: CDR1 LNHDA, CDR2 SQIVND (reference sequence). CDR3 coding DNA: TGTGCCAGTAGCCCTCGGACTAGCGGGAACACCGGGGAGCTGTTTTTT. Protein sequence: CASSPRTSGNTGELFF.

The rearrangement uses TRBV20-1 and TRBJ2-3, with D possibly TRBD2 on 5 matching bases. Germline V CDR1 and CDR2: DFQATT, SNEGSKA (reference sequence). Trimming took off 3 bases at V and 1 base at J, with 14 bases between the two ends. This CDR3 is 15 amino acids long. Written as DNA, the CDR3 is TGCAGTGCTAGTGGGAAAGGAGGCGGCACAGATACGCAGTATTTT. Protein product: CSASGKGGGTDTQYF.

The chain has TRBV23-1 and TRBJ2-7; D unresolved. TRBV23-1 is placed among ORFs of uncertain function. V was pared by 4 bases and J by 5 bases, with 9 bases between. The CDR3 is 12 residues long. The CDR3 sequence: CASSPVVHEQYF. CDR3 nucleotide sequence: TGCGCCAGCAGTCCGGTAGTACACGAGCAGTACTTC.

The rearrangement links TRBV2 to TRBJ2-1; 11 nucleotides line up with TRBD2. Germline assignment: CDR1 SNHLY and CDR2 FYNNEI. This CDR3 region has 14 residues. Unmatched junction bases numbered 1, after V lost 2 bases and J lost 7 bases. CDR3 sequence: CASSELAGGNEQFF. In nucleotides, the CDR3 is TGTGCCAGCAGTGAACTAGCGGGGGGTAATGAGCAGTTCTTC.